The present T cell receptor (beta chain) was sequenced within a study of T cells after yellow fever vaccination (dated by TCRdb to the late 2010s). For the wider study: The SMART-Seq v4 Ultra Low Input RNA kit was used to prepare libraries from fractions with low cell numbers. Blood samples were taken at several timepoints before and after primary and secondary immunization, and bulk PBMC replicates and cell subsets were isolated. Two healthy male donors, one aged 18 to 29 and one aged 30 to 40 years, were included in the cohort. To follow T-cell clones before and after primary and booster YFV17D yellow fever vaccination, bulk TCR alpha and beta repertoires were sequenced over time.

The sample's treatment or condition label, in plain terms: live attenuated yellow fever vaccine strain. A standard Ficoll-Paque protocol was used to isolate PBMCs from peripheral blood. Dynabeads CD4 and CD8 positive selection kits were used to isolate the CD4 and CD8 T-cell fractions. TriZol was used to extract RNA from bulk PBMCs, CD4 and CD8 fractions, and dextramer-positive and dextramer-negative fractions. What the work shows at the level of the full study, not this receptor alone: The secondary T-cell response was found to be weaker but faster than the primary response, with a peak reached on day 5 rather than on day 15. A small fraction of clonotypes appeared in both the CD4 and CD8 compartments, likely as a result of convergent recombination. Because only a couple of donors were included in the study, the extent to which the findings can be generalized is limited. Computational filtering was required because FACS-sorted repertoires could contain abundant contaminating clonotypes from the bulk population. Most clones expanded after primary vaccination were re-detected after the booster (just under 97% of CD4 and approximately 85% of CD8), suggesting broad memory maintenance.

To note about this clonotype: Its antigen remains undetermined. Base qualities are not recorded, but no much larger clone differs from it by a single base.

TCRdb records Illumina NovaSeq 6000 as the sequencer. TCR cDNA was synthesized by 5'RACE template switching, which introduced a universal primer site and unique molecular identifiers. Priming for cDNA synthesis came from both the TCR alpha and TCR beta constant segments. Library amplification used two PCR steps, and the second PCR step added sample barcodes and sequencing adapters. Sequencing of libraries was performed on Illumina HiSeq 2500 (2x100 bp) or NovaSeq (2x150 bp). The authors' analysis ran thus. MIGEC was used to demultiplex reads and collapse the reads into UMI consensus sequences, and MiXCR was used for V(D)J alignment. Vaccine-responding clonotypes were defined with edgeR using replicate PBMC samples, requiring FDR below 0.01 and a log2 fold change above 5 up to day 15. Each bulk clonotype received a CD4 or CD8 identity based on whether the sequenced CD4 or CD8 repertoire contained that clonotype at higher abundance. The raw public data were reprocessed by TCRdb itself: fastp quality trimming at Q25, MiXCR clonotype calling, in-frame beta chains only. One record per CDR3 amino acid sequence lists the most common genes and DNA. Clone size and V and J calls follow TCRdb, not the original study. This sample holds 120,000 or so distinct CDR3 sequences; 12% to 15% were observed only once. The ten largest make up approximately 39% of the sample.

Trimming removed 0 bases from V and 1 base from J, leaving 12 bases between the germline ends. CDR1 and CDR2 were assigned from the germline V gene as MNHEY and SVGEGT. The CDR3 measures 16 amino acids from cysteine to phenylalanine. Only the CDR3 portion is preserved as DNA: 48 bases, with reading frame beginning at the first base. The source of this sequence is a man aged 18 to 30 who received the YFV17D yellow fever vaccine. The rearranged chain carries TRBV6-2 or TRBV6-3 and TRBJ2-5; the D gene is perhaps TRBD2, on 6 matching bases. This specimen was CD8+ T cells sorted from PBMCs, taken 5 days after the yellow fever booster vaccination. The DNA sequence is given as TGTGCCAGCAGTTACTCCATTGCGGAGGGCCAAGAGACCCAGTACTTC. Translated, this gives CASSYSIAEGQETQYF.